The present entry profiles one TCR beta chain with its context. The antigen is unknown. Method: immunoSEQ multiplex PCR; TCRdb's copy keeps in-frame clones and lacks some. The data hold around 95,000 clones, with more than 85% observed a single time. J was trimmed by 4 bases and V by 4 bases; bases with no gene match: 7. The CDR3 runs 14 residues. The germline gives CDR1 GTSNPN, CDR2 SVGIG (reference sequence). This entry belongs to a study of OX40 agonist ivuxolimab in advanced cancers. Broader study findings: On average, CD8+ T cells had more expanded clones than CD4+. At 0.1 to 3.0 mg/kg, clonal expansion of CD4+ and CD8+ blood T cells had occurred by week 6. Low levels of normalized T-cell clonal expansion also appeared in some nonresponders.

The clonotype comes from an adult with an advanced solid tumor such as melanoma, head and neck, liver or kidney cancer. This chain joins TRBV30 and TRBJ2-3; 8 bases are shared with TRBD2. Sequenced here: CD4+ or CD8+ T cells sorted from blood, sampled in a trial of the OX40 agonist ivuxolimab. In nucleotides, the CDR3 is TGTGCCTGGACTTGGGGCGGGAGGTCAGATACGCAGTATTTT. Translation gives CAWTWGGRSDTQYF.